What follows is one T cell receptor beta chain and its context. What it binds is unknown. The data were taken from a study of cytomegalovirus exposure and HLA in healthy donors. Turning to the study itself: Earlier, 100 million to 130 million unique TCR beta sequences were recovered from some 200 million T cells by an analysis. Among the approximately 430 donors who were genotyped, 70% to 90% fell in the genetic ancestry cluster that is associated with self-reported Caucasian donors. The study, taken as a whole, reports: Confirmation in vitro established that three CMV-associated chains were specific for CMV antigens. Common viral pathogens (according to a later analysis) appeared linked to several of the most significant clusters.

Germline values: CDR1 SEHNR, CDR2 FQNEAQ (reference sequence). V was pared by 4 bases and J by 0 bases, with 13 bases between. This CDR3 contains 15 residues. The PCR used 60 Vbeta and 13 Jbeta primers. Sequencing was performed with immunoSEQ multiplex PCR; in TCRdb, only in-frame clones are kept and a portion is missing. This table has 150,000 to 200,000 clones, roughly 85% appearing once. The receptor was isolated from a man aged 18-30 years in good health and CMV-seropositive. This chain links TRBV7-9 with TRBJ2-7, with D perhaps TRBD1 (5 bases). The sample consisted of PBMCs. The CDR3: CASSYRTQSSYEQYF. The CDR3 DNA is TGTGCCAGCAGCTACAGGACCCAGAGCTCCTACGAGCAGTACTTC. Full variable domain (outside the CDR3, taken from reference TRBV7-9 and TRBJ2-7): DTGVSQNPRHKITKRGQNVTFRCDPISEHNRLYWYRQTLGQGPEFLTYFQNEAQLEKSRLLSDRFSAERPKGSFSTLEIQRTEQGDSAMYLCASSYRTQSSYEQYFGPGTRLTVT.